This TCR beta chain was recorded in a study of T cell responses to AZD1222 COVID-19 vaccine. Repertoires were generated with immunoSEQ multiplex PCR, while TCRdb's copy carries only in-frame clones and drops some. Of about 83,000 clones in the sample, around 90% were seen once. Points on this clone: Its antigen remains unidentified.

Trimming removed 6 bases at V and 0 bases at J, with 9 bases between. The CDR3 loop spans 14 amino acids. CDR1 and CDR2 from the germline V gene are MNHEY and SVGAGI. Notes on the study in general: Only six or seven AZD1222 recipients were seropositive at baseline.

The source of this sequence is an adult who received the AZD1222 COVID-19 vaccine. The chain has TRBV6-5 and TRBJ1-5; possibly TRBD1 for D (5 bases). This sample comprised peripheral blood, obtained 28 days after the second AZD1222 dose. CDR3 protein: CASSPGHSNQPQHF. In nucleotides, the CDR3 is TGTGCCAGCAGCCCAGGGCATAGCAATCAGCCCCAGCATTTT.